This T cell receptor beta chain was observed in a study of control samples from healthy donors and cancer patients. Sequenced by immunoSEQ multiplex PCR; TCRdb stores in-frame clones only, minus some. The table has about 160,000 clones, 93% seen once. The sequenced sample was blood. The sequence came from an older woman in good health.

The CDR3 DNA reads TGTGCCAGCAGTGCCCATGACCCGACAGGGGCAGAAAACTATGGCTACACCTTC. Protein sequence: CASSAHDPTGAENYGYTF. The chain is built from TRBV6-1 and TRBJ1-2, with 8 bases fitting TRBD1. V trimming: 4 bases; J trimming: 2 bases; junction bases outside the gene matches: 15. Germline V gives CDR1 MNHNS, CDR2 SASEGT. This CDR3 is built from 18 residues.